What follows are 3 T cell receptor beta chains derived from one specimen sequenced in a study of T cells after yellow fever vaccination (dated by TCRdb to the late 2010s). Libraries were prepared through 5' RACE. Sequencing instrument: Illumina HiSeq 2500. TCRdb's own reprocessing of the public reads used fastp at Q25 and MiXCR and kept productive beta chains. Records with the same CDR3 protein are collapsed into one entry carrying the most frequent genes and DNA. The sample data list nearly 30,000 distinct CDR3 sequences, and about 4.7% of these were observed just once. The ten biggest clones cover about 40% of the sample. This specimen's treatment or condition label, interpreted: live attenuated yellow fever vaccine strain. The material was CD8+ T cells sorted from PBMCs, obtained 10 days after the yellow fever booster vaccination. Source of these receptors: a man aged 25 to 45 who received the YFV17D yellow fever vaccine.

This clonotype was picked up many times. This chain links TRBV7-6 with TRBJ2-3; D may be TRBD1 or TRBD2 (5 bases each). The ends were cut back, 5 bases at V and 4 bases at J, with 22 bases in the middle. This CDR3 region has 17 residues. CDR1 and CDR2 from the germline V gene are SGHVS and FNYEAQ. For the CDR3, the DNA is TGTGCCAGCAGCCCAAGAAACGACGGGACCCCTTCAGATACGCAGTATTTT. Protein sequence: CASSPRNDGTPSDTQYF.

Ten or more counts support this clonotype. This chain links TRBV4-2 with TRBJ2-1; 10 bases are a match to TRBD2. The CDR3 contains 19 residues. V shed 0 bases, J shed 4 bases, and the junction held 12 bases outside the gene matches. The germline V gene encodes CDR1 LGHNA and CDR2 YNFKEQ. The CDR3 spells CASSQDGTSVVLSYNEQFF. For the CDR3, the DNA is TGTGCCAGCAGCCAAGATGGGACTAGCGTGGTTTTGTCGTACAATGAGCAGTTCTTC.

Ten or more counts support this clonotype. The rearrangement joins TRBV28 to TRBJ2-5, with D possibly matching TRBD2 (6 bases). Germline V gene lookup returns CDR1 MDHEN and CDR2 SYDVKM. The CDR3 runs to 15 residues. Trimming removed 6 bases at V and 5 bases at J, with 19 bases between. The DNA of the CDR3 is TGTGCCAGCAGCCCTCTAGGAGCGGGCGGCGAGACCCAGTACTTC. Protein product: CASSPLGAGGETQYF. Looking up the rest from reference TRBV28 and TRBJ2-5 gives the full variable domain: DVKVTQSSRYLVKRTGEKVFLECVQDMDHENMFWYRQDPGLGLRLIYFSYDVKMKEKGDIPEGYSVSREKKERFSLILESASTNQTSMYLCASSPLGAGGETQYFGPGTRLLVL.